The 16 T cell receptor beta chains below all came from one sample that was sequenced in a study of identical twins. TCRdb re-called the 5' RACE reads through MiXCR, storing one row per CDR3 protein. The sample holds 140,000 to 150,000 distinct CDR3 sequences, under 4.5% seen once. The sequenced sample consisted of memory T cells sorted from blood. These receptors all stem from a man aged 18 to 30 in good health.

This clonotype occurred many times. The V and J genes are TRBV20-1 and TRBJ1-2, with TRBD1 as a possible D gene (5 bases). Per the germline V gene, CDR1 is DFQATT and CDR2 is SNEGSKA (reference sequence). This CDR3 has 14 residues. V lost 5 bases to trimming and J lost 2 bases, with 15 bases between them. DNA for the CDR3: TGCAGTGCTCCTAATCCACAGGAAAACTATGGCTACACCTTC. Translation gives CSAPNPQENYGYTF.

This clonotype was picked up many times. This chain uses TRBV7-2 with TRBJ2-7, with D hard to call. The CDR3 has 12 amino acids. CDR1 is SGHTA and CDR2 is FQGNSA in the germline V gene. Between the trimmed V and J ends, which lost 3 bases and 6 bases, there was a span of 9 bases. CDR3 sequence: CASSFGASEQYF. The CDR3 DNA reads TGTGCCAGCAGCTTCGGTGCATCCGAGCAGTACTTC.

There are a few counts of this clonotype. V is TRBV6-5 and J is TRBJ1-1, with D unresolved. V dropped 5 bases and J dropped 2 bases, with 15 bases sitting between them. The CDR3 loop spans 15 amino acids. Germline values: CDR1 MNHEY, CDR2 SVGAGI. CDR3 residues: CASSNGRIQNTEAFF. The CDR3 nucleotides read TGTGCCAGCAGTAACGGACGGATACAAAACACTGAAGCTTTCTTT.

There are many counts of this clonotype. This sequence joins TRBV10-3 and TRBJ2-3; possible D gene TRBD1, 6 bases. Germline CDR1 and CDR2: ENHRY and SYGVKD. This CDR3 has 16 amino acids. The V end lost 9 bases, the J end lost 3 bases, and 22 bases lay between the germline ends. CDR3 sequence (DNA): TGTGCCATTCAGCCAGACGGGCAGGGGTTGACAGATACGCAGTATTTT. Protein: CAIQPDGQGLTDTQYF.

This clonotype was observed many times. J is TRBJ2-7 and V is TRBV20-1, with D perhaps given as TRBD1 or TRBD2 (6 bases each). Germline V CDR1 and CDR2: DFQATT, SNEGSKA (reference sequence). The CDR3 spans 11 residues. CDR3 residues: CRTKGGYEQYF. The CDR3 DNA follows: TGCAGGACGAAGGGGGGCTACGAGCAGTACTTC.

This clonotype was seen ten or more times. The rearrangement joins TRBV7-9 to TRBJ2-7, with 7 bases fitting TRBD1. In germline, CDR1 is SEHNR, CDR2 FQNEAQ (reference sequence). The CDR3 is 13 residues long. The ends lost 6 bases at V and 10 bases at J; junction bases unmatched: 12. The CDR3: CASRGRTGGEQYV. CDR3 nucleotide sequence: TGTGCCAGCAGAGGCAGGACAGGTGGAGAACAGTACGTC.

This clonotype was detected many times. The chain links TRBV12-3 or TRBV12-4 to TRBJ1-5; 7 bases are a match to TRBD1. The CDR3 has 14 amino acids. V was pared by 5 bases and J by 1 base, with 2 bases of the junction left unmatched. CDR3 protein: CASSTTGSNQPQHF. The CDR3 DNA follows: TGTGCCAGCAGTACGACAGGGAGCAATCAGCCCCAGCATTTT.

This clonotype was detected many times. This rearrangement joins TRBV3-1 to TRBJ2-5; D is unclear. Looked up from germline, CDR1 is LGHDT and CDR2 is YNNKEL (reference sequence). V lost 4 bases and J lost 2, with 5 bases in between. The length of the CDR3 is 12 residues. The CDR3 is CASSRRQETQYF. CDR3 bases: TGTGCCAGCAGCCGCAGGCAAGAGACCCAGTACTTC.

This clonotype has ten or more counts. The chain combines TRBV7-2 with TRBJ1-5; D gene unclear. Trimming left V 3 bases short and J 6 bases short, with 9 bases between. Germline CDR1 SGHTA, CDR2 FQGNSA. The CDR3 extends over 13 amino acids. This CDR3 is CASSFRPGQPQHF. The CDR3 nucleotides are TGTGCCAGCAGCTTCAGGCCCGGTCAGCCCCAGCATTTT. The whole variable domain, filled in from reference TRBV7-2 and TRBJ1-5, reads GAGVSQSPSNKVTEKGKDVELRCDPISGHTALYWYRQSLGQGLEFLIYFQGNSAPDKSGLPSDRFSAERTGGSVSTLTIQRTQQEDSAVYLCASSFRPGQPQHFGDGTRLSIL.

This clonotype was observed many times. The J gene is TRBJ2-1, the V gene TRBV28; 12 bases match TRBD1. The CDR3 loop spans 13 amino acids. Unmatched junction bases numbered 6, after V lost 7 bases and J lost 11 bases. Per the germline V gene, CDR1 is MDHEN and CDR2 is SYDVKM. The DNA of the CDR3 is TGTGCCAGCAACCGGGACAGGGGGCCGAAGCAGTTCTTC. This codes for CASNRDRGPKQFF.

This clonotype was recorded at least ten times. The genes are TRBV7-8 and TRBJ2-7, with D perhaps TRBD1 or TRBD2 (5 bases each). Germline CDR1 SGHVS, CDR2 FQNEAQ. The CDR3 length is 14 residues. V dropped 5 bases and J dropped 2 bases, with 13 bases sitting between them. CDR3 in DNA: TGTGCCAGCAGCGACCTGGGGGAGACCTACGAGCAGTACTTC. This sequence encodes CASSDLGETYEQYF.

This clonotype was seen ten or more times. The chain couples TRBV5-5 to TRBJ1-5; TRBD1 might be the D (6 bases). V was shortened by 2 bases and J by 4 bases, with 10 bases between the two germline ends. The CDR3 extends over 14 amino acids. Germline assignment: CDR1 SGHKS and CDR2 YYEKEE (reference sequence). The chain's CDR3 is CASSLVQGNQPQHF. The CDR3 region has the DNA TGTGCCAGCAGCTTAGTTCAGGGGAATCAGCCCCAGCATTTT.

This clonotype was seen many times. This rearrangement joins TRBV20-1 to TRBJ1-2, with 10 bases matching TRBD1. The germline CDR1 and CDR2 sequences are DFQATT and SNEGSKA (reference sequence). Trimming removed 6 bases from V and 4 bases from J; junction bases left unmatched: 2. The CDR3 extends over 12 amino acids. CDR3 amino acids: CSARQGAYGYTF. CDR3 nucleotide sequence: TGCAGTGCACGACAGGGGGCCTATGGCTACACCTTC.

In this sample, this clonotype turned up many times. The rearrangement links TRBV29-1 to TRBJ2-3; D not resolved. V was pared by 1 base and J by 3 bases, with 5 bases between. The CDR3 loop spans 12 amino acids. The germline gives CDR1 SQVTM, CDR2 ANQGSEA. CDR3 nucleotides: TGCAGCGTTGAAGTCGGGACAGATACGCAGTATTTT. Its translation is CSVEVGTDTQYF.

This clonotype showed up many times. V gene TRBV5-4 combines with J gene TRBJ1-2, with 12 bases lining up with TRBD1. Germline CDR1 SGHNT, CDR2 YYREEE (reference sequence). This CDR3 region has 17 residues. V gave up 0 bases and J gave up 8 bases; unmatched junction bases: 11. The CDR3 nucleotides are TGTGCCAGCAGCTTGGGGGCCGGGACAGGGGGCACTTGGGGCTACACCTTC. Its translation is CASSLGAGTGGTWGYTF.

The sample holds many counts of this clonotype. The chain carries TRBV20-1 and TRBJ2-7; TRBD1 matches 8 bases. Trimming at V came to 4 bases and at J to 9 bases, leaving 17 bases not matched to a gene. The germline CDR1 and CDR2 sequences are DFQATT and SNEGSKA (reference sequence). The CDR3 runs 15 residues. For the CDR3, the DNA is TGCAGTGCTAATCCGGCCGGGACAGGTGACATCGGGCAGTACTTC. The encoded protein is CSANPAGTGDIGQYF.